Sequencing of this T cell receptor beta chain was carried out in a study of blood T cell repertoires in COVID-19. The data were produced by immunoSEQ multiplex PCR, yet TCRdb's version contains in-frame clones alone and is incomplete. The table lists under 70,000 clones, roughly 91% of them singletons, with about 9.4% in the top ten. Participants, about 18 to 90 years old, spanned 25 or so US areas. Either two negative PCRs, clearance, or symptom resolution qualified Cohort 3 donors as recovered. Germline loops: CDR1 LGHNT, CDR2 FRNRAP. Trimming took 5 bases from V and 9 from J; bases not matched to a gene: 8. The CDR3 is 15 residues long.

The receptor's source is a middle-aged woman who had recovered from COVID-19. Sequenced material: PBMCs or T cells enriched from blood (not recorded which). This chain links TRBV12-5 with TRBJ2-1, with 12 bases lining up with TRBD2. In nucleotides, the CDR3 is TGTGCTAGTGGTAATACTAGCGGGGGGCTCATTGAGCAGTTCTTC. Its translation: CASGNTSGGLIEQFF.